Shown below are 28 T cell receptor beta chains from a single sample sequenced in a study of blood T cell repertoires in COVID-19. TCRdb's copy holds only in-frame clones and misses some; the assay was immunoSEQ multiplex PCR. This repertoire shows tens of thousands of clones, around 87% found once; its top ten account for around a sixth. Sequencing was carried out using peripheral blood. The receptors originated from a human donor in a cohort sampled during active COVID-19.

J is TRBJ2-7 and V is TRBV30, with a possible D match to TRBD2 (6 bases). The CDR3 length is 12 residues. From germline, CDR1 is GTSNPN and CDR2 SVGIG (reference sequence). The V end lost 5 bases, the J end lost 3 bases, and 11 bases lay between the germline ends. The CDR3 loop is CAWAYSGYEQYF. CDR3 bases: TGTGCCTGGGCTTATAGCGGCTACGAGCAGTACTTC.

The chain carries TRBV19 and TRBJ2-7; 8 bases map to TRBD1. Losses at the gene ends were 7 bases for V and 3 bases for J; bases not matched to a gene: 5. Germline CDR1 reads LNHDA; CDR2 reads SQIVND (reference sequence). The CDR3 contains 13 residues. In nucleotides, the CDR3 is TGTGCCAGTACCAGGACAGGGAGCTACGAGCAGTACTTC. Its translation is CASTRTGSYEQYF.

The chain carries TRBV2 and TRBJ1-6; 8 nucleotides match TRBD1. J gave up 10 bases and V 6 bases, and 11 bases lay outside the gene matches. Germline V gives CDR1 SNHLY, CDR2 FYNNEI. This CDR3 comprises 15 residues. The CDR3 reads CASSDGQGVWSPLHF. The CDR3 bases are TGTGCCAGCAGCGACGGACAGGGAGTTTGGTCACCCCTCCACTTT.

This rearrangement joins TRBV3-1 (or the pseudogene TRBV3-2) to TRBJ2-7, with 8 bases identical to TRBD1. J lost 0 bases, V lost 2 bases, and 3 bases had no gene match. Per germline, CDR1 LGHDT and CDR2 YNNKEL (reference sequence). This CDR3 has 15 residues. The CDR3 region has the DNA TGTGCCAGCAGCCAACCGGGACAGGTCTCCTACGAGCAGTACTTC. It yields the protein CASSQPGQVSYEQYF.

The gene calls are TRBV10-3 and TRBJ1-2; 11 bases line up with TRBD1. Germline V gene sequence: CDR1 ENHRY, CDR2 SYGVKD. This CDR3 region has 13 residues. Trimming took 7 bases from V and 6 from J; bases not matched to a gene: 4. The CDR3 reads CAITRDRGDGYTF. As DNA, the CDR3 is TGTGCCATCACCAGGGACAGGGGGGATGGCTACACCTTC.

The gene calls are TRBV7-3 and TRBJ2-1; 13 nucleotides agree with TRBD2. This CDR3 has 16 amino acids. The V segment lost 5 bases and the J segment 9 bases; nucleotides outside the gene matches: 10. The germline CDR1 and CDR2 sequences are SGHTA and FQGTGA. CDR3 sequence reads: CASSPKLAGGLSEQFF. The CDR3 DNA follows: TGTGCCAGCAGCCCAAAACTAGCGGGAGGGCTGAGTGAGCAGTTCTTC.

This chain uses TRBV4-1 with TRBJ1-1; 7 bases are shared with TRBD1. This CDR3 has 14 residues. V shed 1 base and J 4 bases; nucleotides not matched to a gene: 3. Per the germline V gene, CDR1 is MGHRA and CDR2 is YSYEKL. The CDR3 protein is CASSQVTGTTEAFF. For the CDR3, the DNA is TGCGCCAGCAGCCAAGTGACAGGGACCACTGAAGCTTTCTTT.

The CDR3 DNA reads as TGTGCCAGCATCCTGGACAGGGGTTCGTGGAATGAGCAGTTCTTC. Protein: CASILDRGSWNEQFF. The genes are TRBV5-4 and TRBJ2-1; TRBD1 matches 9 bases. Per germline, CDR1 SGHNT and CDR2 YYREEE (reference sequence). This CDR3 contains 15 residues. V lost 6 bases to trimming and J lost 7 bases; unmatched junction nucleotides: 11.

This clone is a singleton in its sample. The chain joins TRBV3-1 (or the pseudogene TRBV3-2) to TRBJ2-7; 7 nucleotides line up with TRBD1. This CDR3 is built from 13 residues. Germline loops: CDR1 LGHDT, CDR2 YNNKEL (reference sequence). The V and J ends lost 4 bases and 6 bases, in that order; junction bases with no gene match: 6. In DNA form, the CDR3 reads TGTGCCAGCAGCCTCATGAGGGGGCGCGAGCAGTACTTC. Translation: CASSLMRGREQYF.

This clone was observed a few times. The chain uses TRBV2 and TRBJ2-7; TRBD1 aligns across 9 bases. J was trimmed by 4 bases and V by 6 bases; bases with no gene match: 7. This CDR3 spans 14 amino acids. The germline V gene has CDR1 SNHLY and CDR2 FYNNEI. CDR3 amino acids: CASRDPDRGYEQYF. The DNA for the CDR3 is TGTGCCAGCAGAGACCCTGACAGGGGGTACGAGCAGTACTTC. Drawing the rest from reference TRBV2 and TRBJ2-7, the complete variable domain is EPEVTQTPSHQVTQMGQEVILRCVPISNHLYFYWYRQILGQKVEFLVSFYNNEISEKSEIFDDQFSVERPDGSNFTLKIRSTKLEDSAMYFCASRDPDRGYEQYFGPGTRLTVT.

V usage is TRBV4-1 and J usage is TRBJ2-7; D remains ambiguous. CDR1 MGHRA and CDR2 YSYEKL come from the germline V gene. Trimming left V 2 bases short and J 4 bases short, with 9 bases between. The CDR3 is 13 residues long. The CDR3 DNA sequence: TGCGCCAGCAGCCAAACTGCGTTTTACGAGCAGTACTTC. Protein sequence: CASSQTAFYEQYF.

The chain recombines TRBV5-6 with TRBJ1-1; D ambiguous. Germline assignment: CDR1 SGHDT and CDR2 YYEEEE. V lost 4 bases and J 8 bases, leaving 21 bases between the germline ends. The CDR3 runs to 15 residues. CDR3 amino acids: CASSPRETPRVEAFF. CDR3 bases: TGTGCCAGCAGCCCTCGGGAGACCCCGAGGGTCGAAGCTTTCTTT. Drawing the rest from reference TRBV5-6 and TRBJ1-1, the complete variable domain is DAGVTQSPTHLIKTRGQQVTLRCSPKSGHDTVSWYQQALGQGPQFIFQYYEEEERQRGNFPDRFSGHQFPNYSSELNVNALLLGDSALYLCASSPRETPRVEAFFGQGTRLTVV.

The chain is built from TRBV27 and TRBJ2-7; TRBD1 might be the D (5 bases). CDR1 and CDR2 (germline): MNHEY, SMNVEV (reference sequence). The V gene lost 5 bases and the J gene lost 2 bases, with 13 bases spanning the gap. The CDR3 has 14 amino acids. DNA of the CDR3: TGTGCCAGCAGTCCTGCGGACAAAACCTACGAGCAGTACTTC. Residues: CASSPADKTYEQYF.

This chain connects TRBV5-8 to TRBJ2-3, with D perhaps TRBD2 (5 bases). Trimming took 0 bases from V and 7 from J, leaving 6 bases between them. The CDR3 runs to 12 residues. Germline lookup yields CDR1 SGHTS and CDR2 YDEGEE. This CDR3 is CASSLGGYTQYF. For the CDR3, the DNA is TGTGCCAGCAGCTTGGGAGGGTATACGCAGTATTTT.

V and J are TRBV7-9 and TRBJ1-1, with D tentatively TRBD1 (5 bases). The CDR3 extends over 14 amino acids. Trimming left V 5 bases short and J 1 base short, with 11 bases between. Germline loops: CDR1 SEHNR, CDR2 FQNEAQ (reference sequence). CDR3 nucleotide sequence: TGTGCCAGCAGCGTCGGGGGGACGAACACTGAAGCTTTCTTT. This translates into CASSVGGTNTEAFF.

The chain has TRBV29-1 and TRBJ2-5; TRBD1 is a possible D gene (7 bases). With 7 bases removed from V and 5 bases from J, the gap between germline ends came to 20 bases. CDR1 and CDR2 from the germline V gene are SQVTM and ANQGSEA. This CDR3 region has 14 residues. The CDR3 sequence: CSAGSRQGLETQYF. The CDR3 DNA is TGCAGCGCAGGTAGTCGACAGGGACTGGAGACCCAGTACTTC.

V usage is TRBV10-3 and J usage is TRBJ1-2; possible D gene TRBD1, 6 bases. This CDR3 region has 14 residues. The V and J ends lost 0 bases and 6 bases respectively, with 11 bases between them. The germline CDR1 and CDR2 sequences are ENHRY and SYGVKD. The chain's CDR3 is CAISESQGSHGYTF. The CDR3 DNA is TGTGCCATCAGTGAGTCACAGGGAAGTCATGGCTACACCTTC.

This rearrangement joins TRBV19 to TRBJ2-5; 12 bases agree with TRBD2. Trimming cost V 6 bases and J 7 bases; bases outside gene matches: 9. Looked up from germline, CDR1 is LNHDA and CDR2 is SQIVND (reference sequence). This CDR3 region has 15 residues. CDR3 bases: TGTGCCAGTAGCCAGGGGCTAGCGGGGGGGAGGACCCAGTACTTC. It is translated as CASSQGLAGGRTQYF.

The chain joins TRBV7-6 to TRBJ1-1; no firm D call. The CDR3 extends over 13 amino acids. Germline V CDR1 and CDR2: SGHVS, FNYEAQ. The V end lost 5 bases, the J end lost 5 bases, and 12 bases lay between the germline ends. The CDR3 spells CASSLLRGTEAFF. For the CDR3, the DNA is TGTGCCAGCAGCCTACTACGTGGGACTGAAGCTTTCTTT.

The chain joins TRBV7-5 to TRBJ2-7; the table's D call TRBD2 went unverified against the DNA. TRBV7-5 is described as a pseudogene. This CDR3 has 21 residues. CDR3 DNA: TGTGCCAGAAGCACGTTCGGGCCCAGGACTAGCGGGGGCCCGAGCTCCTACGAGCAGTACTTC. Protein: CARSTFGPRTSGGPSSYEQYF.

By share, this clone counts as medium-sized. The J gene is TRBJ2-1, the V gene TRBV7-9, with TRBD2 identical over 9 bases. This CDR3 has 12 amino acids. Germline V gene lookup returns CDR1 SEHNR and CDR2 FQNEAQ (reference sequence). J gave up 9 bases and V 3 bases, and 0 bases lay outside the gene matches. CDR3 sequence (DNA): TGTGCCAGCAGCTTGACTAGCGGTGAGCAGTTCTTC. The encoded protein is CASSLTSGEQFF.

V gene TRBV6-2 or TRBV6-3 combines with J gene TRBJ1-2; D is possibly TRBD1 (5 bases). Germline assignment: CDR1 MNHEY and CDR2 SVGEGT. The CDR3 contains 13 residues. The V end was cut by 7 bases, the J end by 4 bases, with 13 bases between. The CDR3 coding sequence is TGTGCCAGCAACCCGGAGGGGAGCTATGGCTACACCTTC. Protein: CASNPEGSYGYTF.

CDR3 nucleotide sequence: TGTGCCATCAGCCAGACAGGGACGAACACTGAAGCTTTCTTT. As protein: CAISQTGTNTEAFF. J is TRBJ1-1 and V is TRBV10-3; TRBD1 matches 7 bases. This CDR3 comprises 14 residues. Germline-derived CDR1 and CDR2 are ENHRY and SYGVKD. Unmatched junction bases numbered 5, after V lost 6 bases and J lost 1 base.

The chain employs TRBV5-1 and TRBJ2-1; D might be TRBD1 (8 bases). With 3 bases removed from V and 9 bases from J, the gap between germline ends came to 28 bases. Germline V lookup: CDR1 SGHRS, CDR2 YFSETQ. The CDR3 length is 18 residues. The CDR3 DNA reads TGCGCCAGCAGCTCCAGGACAGGGTGGGGGGGAGAGCCTGGTGAGCAGTTCTTC. Its translation is CASSSRTGWGGEPGEQFF.

This rearrangement joins TRBV5-6 to TRBJ2-1, with 15 bases aligning to TRBD2. This CDR3 is built from 14 residues. Trimming took 8 bases from V and 8 from J; bases not matched to a gene: 5. The germline CDR1 and CDR2 sequences are SGHDT and YYEEEE. As DNA, the CDR3 is TGTGCCAGTCGGACTAGCGGGAGGGCGGATGAGCAGTTCTTC. Its protein is CASRTSGRADEQFF.

The V call is TRBV7-2, the J call TRBJ2-6; 9 bases match TRBD1. CDR3 size: 18 residues. V lost 5 bases and J lost 0; bases outside the gene matches: 8. Germline CDR1 SGHTA, CDR2 FQGNSA. CDR3 bases: TGTGCCAGCAGCGACAGGACAGGGGAAATCTCTGGGGCCAACGTCCTGACTTTC. This encodes CASSDRTGEISGANVLTF. Using reference TRBV7-2 and TRBJ2-6 for the parts outside the CDR3, the full variable domain is GAGVSQSPSNKVTEKGKDVELRCDPISGHTALYWYRQSLGQGLEFLIYFQGNSAPDKSGLPSDRFSAERTGGSVSTLTIQRTQQEDSAVYLCASSDRTGEISGANVLTFGAGSRLTVL.

The chain combines TRBV6-2 or TRBV6-3 with TRBJ1-2, with TRBD1 matching 9 bases. The trim removed 4 bases at V and 5 bases at J, leaving 11 bases unmatched. CDR3 length: 16 amino acids. Germline V gives CDR1 MNHEY, CDR2 SVGEGT. The CDR3 region has the DNA TGTGCCAGCAGTTCACAGAACGGACAGGGGTTTTATGGCTACACCTTC. Encoded protein: CASSSQNGQGFYGYTF.

The chain recombines TRBV24-1 with TRBJ1-2; unclear D gene. CDR1 is KGHDR and CDR2 is SFDVKD in the germline V gene. CDR3 length equals 13 residues. V lost 4 bases to trimming and J lost 3 bases, with 8 bases between them. The CDR3 here is CATSEEQDYGYTF. CDR3 nucleotides: TGTGCCACCAGTGAGGAGCAAGACTATGGCTACACCTTC.